Listed below are T cell receptor beta chains from one sample, sequenced in a study of persistence of HIV-infected CD4 T cells. Profiling relied on immunoSEQ multiplex PCR, and the TCRdb table lists in-frame clones only, not all of them. This sample has under 50,000 clones, with 90% to 95% found just once. These receptors' targets are unknown. The sample in question was CD4+ T cells sorted from PBMCs after approximately 19-hour stimulation, obtained from a patient who received antiretroviral therapy. The receptor set was obtained from an adult man with HIV who was CMV-seropositive. CDR3s include the opening cysteine and the closing phenylalanine or tryptophan. A D gene is named only where the DNA matches it firmly. Size tells how often a clone was seen (once, few, many) or the class of an expanded clone, and some rows leave it out.

D: TRBD1; size: NA; J: TRBJ1-2; V: TRBV5-1; DNA: TGCGCCAGCAGCCTAACCTGGGACAGGAATAACTATGGCTACACCTTC; CDR3: CASSLTWDRNNYGYTF
D: NA; size: NA; J: TRBJ2-1; V: TRBV9; DNA: TGTGCCAGCAGCCTGGGGACAAACAATGAGCAGTTCTTC; CDR3: CASSLGTNNEQFF
D: NA; size: once; J: TRBJ2-2; V: TRBV18; DNA: TGTGCCAGCTACGGGTCGAACACCGGGGAGCTGTTTTTT; CDR3: CASYGSNTGELFF
D: NA; size: once; J: TRBJ2-7; V: TRBV7-3; DNA: TGTGCCAGCAGGAATGGGACCTACCGGGGGCAGTACTTC; CDR3: CASRNGTYRGQYF
D: NA; size: NA; J: TRBJ2-7; V: TRBV7-2; DNA: TGTGCCAGCAGTTCGGGACTGACCTACGAGCAGTACTTC; CDR3: CASSSGLTYEQYF
D: NA; size: NA; J: TRBJ1-2; V: TRBV6-5; DNA: TGTGCCAGCAGTCCAAGGGGGAACTATGGCTACACCTTC; CDR3: CASSPRGNYGYTF
D: TRBD1; size: few; J: TRBJ2-1; V: TRBV18; DNA: TGTGCCAGCTCACCGGCACAGGGGGCGTCGAATGAGCAGTTCTTC; CDR3: CASSPAQGASNEQFF
D: NA; size: NA; J: TRBJ2-5; V: TRBV7-2; DNA: TGTGCCAGCAGCTTTACCGACTACCAAGAGACCCAGTACTTC; CDR3: CASSFTDYQETQYF
D: TRBD2; size: NA; J: TRBJ2-1; V: TRBV5-1; DNA: TGCGCCAGCAGCCTCGCGGGGGGGCGGGACGTTGAGCAGTTCTTC; CDR3: CASSLAGGRDVEQFF
D: NA; size: NA; J: TRBJ2-3; V: TRBV5-8; DNA: TGTGCCAGCAGCTTCCGACAGACTACAGATACGCAGTATTTT; CDR3: CASSFRQTTDTQYF
D: NA; size: NA; J: TRBJ2-5; V: TRBV5-8; DNA: TGTGCCAGCGACCCCAGGGCGAAAGAGACCCAGTACTTC; CDR3: CASDPRAKETQYF
D: NA; size: NA; J: TRBJ1-2; V: TRBV15; DNA: TGTGCCACCAGCACGGGGCCACAGGGAGAGTTGTTCTATGGCTACACCTTC; CDR3: CATSTGPQGELFYGYTF
D: TRBD1; size: NA; J: TRBJ1-2; V: TRBV7-9; DNA: TGTGCCAGCAGCTCAACAGGGGCCACAGGCTACACCTTC; CDR3: CASSSTGATGYTF
D: NA; size: few; J: TRBJ2-2; V: TRBV7-6; DNA: TGTGCCAGCAGCCCGCGGATGGTTACGAACACCGGGGAGCTGTTTTTT; CDR3: CASSPRMVTNTGELFF
D: TRBD1; size: NA; J: TRBJ1-2; V: TRBV5-1; DNA: TGCGCCAGCAGCTTGGTAACAGGGGCCGCTAACTATGGCTACACCTTC; CDR3: CASSLVTGAANYGYTF
D: NA; size: NA; J: TRBJ2-7; V: TRBV2; DNA: TGTGCCAGCAGAACCGGGACAAAGCTCTACGAGCAGTACTTC; CDR3: CASRTGTKLYEQYF
D: NA; size: NA; J: TRBJ2-3; V: TRBV11-3; DNA: TGTGCCAGCAGCTTAGGGGCATCAGATACGCAGTATTTT; CDR3: CASSLGASDTQYF
D: TRBD1; size: NA; J: TRBJ2-1; V: TRBV28; DNA: TGTGCCAGCAGTCCGTCCCGGGGACAGGGGGCAGAGCAGTTCTTC; CDR3: CASSPSRGQGAEQFF
D: TRBD1; size: NA; J: TRBJ1-5; V: TRBV19; DNA: TGTGCCAGTAGTATGGTACTGACAGGGGGCGGCAATCAGCCCCAGCATTTT; CDR3: CASSMVLTGGGNQPQHF
D: TRBD2; size: NA; J: TRBJ2-3; V: TRBV18; DNA: TGTGCCAGCTCTCCCCTGCCGGGACTAGCGGCAGTCTCTAGCACAGATACGCAGTATTTT; CDR3: CASSPLPGLAAVSSTDTQYF
D: TRBD1; size: NA; J: TRBJ1-4; V: TRBV6-5; DNA: TGTGCCAGCAAGCGCGACAGGGAAAATAATGAAAAACTGTTTTTT; CDR3: CASKRDRENNEKLFF
D: NA; size: NA; J: TRBJ2-7; V: TRBV7-8; DNA: TGTGCCAGCAGCACCACCTACGAAGGGCAGTACTTC; CDR3: CASSTTYEGQYF
D: TRBD1; size: NA; J: TRBJ1-5; V: TRBV19; DNA: TGTGCCAGTAGTAGTGGGGCAGGGGGCGAAACCAATCAGCCCCAGCATTTT; CDR3: CASSSGAGGETNQPQHF
D: NA; size: NA; J: TRBJ2-7; V: TRBV27; DNA: TGTGCCAGCAGAACTGGTGTATACGAGCAGTACTTC; CDR3: CASRTGVYEQYF
D: TRBD1; size: few; J: TRBJ1-5; V: TRBV19; DNA: TGTGCCAGTAGTCCGGACAGGGGTAGGCAGCCCCAGCATTTT; CDR3: CASSPDRGRQPQHF
D: NA; size: NA; J: TRBJ1-6; V: TRBV5-4; DNA: TGTGCCAGCAGCTTGGAGGTGAATTCACCCCTCCACTTT; CDR3: CASSLEVNSPLHF
D: NA; size: NA; J: TRBJ2-3; V: TRBV7-6; DNA: TGTGCCAGCAGCTCGTGGGACTTCCCCACAGATACGCAGTATTTT; CDR3: CASSSWDFPTDTQYF
D: NA; size: NA; J: TRBJ2-1; V: TRBV9; DNA: TGTGCCAGCAGCGTAATACAGGTTGACAATGAGCAGTTCTTC; CDR3: CASSVIQVDNEQFF
D: NA; size: NA; J: TRBJ2-2; V: TRBV20-1; DNA: TGCAGTGCTAGTTCCGGGATGTCCGGGGAGCTGTTTTTT; CDR3: CSASSGMSGELFF
D: TRBD1; size: NA; J: TRBJ1-3; V: TRBV29-1; DNA: TGCAGCGTTGACCCCGGGACAGCCGGAAACACCATATATTTT; CDR3: CSVDPGTAGNTIYF
D: TRBD1; size: once; J: TRBJ2-1; V: TRBV5-4; DNA: TGTGCCAGCAGCAACCGGGACAGGGGGCAAAATGAGCAGTTCTTC; CDR3: CASSNRDRGQNEQFF
D: NA; size: NA; J: TRBJ1-3; V: TRBV5-6; DNA: TGTGCCAGCCAACCCATCGGGGTAGGAAACACCATATATTTT; CDR3: CASQPIGVGNTIYF
D: NA; size: NA; J: TRBJ2-3; V: TRBV25-1; DNA: TGTGCCAGCAGTGAATCTGAGGTTTGGACAGATACGCAGTATTTT; CDR3: CASSESEVWTDTQYF
D: NA; size: once; J: TRBJ2-3; V: TRBV7-3; DNA: TGTGCCAGCAGCCCCGGACAGAGCACAGATACGCAGTATTTT; CDR3: CASSPGQSTDTQYF
D: NA; size: NA; J: TRBJ1-2; V: TRBV2; DNA: TGTGCCAGCAGTGCGTACAGCAGGAACTATGGCTACACCTTC; CDR3: CASSAYSRNYGYTF